The rows below give T cell receptor beta chains drawn from one sample of a study of STAT5B mutations in CD4+ large granular lymphocyte leukemia. Here immunoSEQ multiplex PCR was the method, and the copy in TCRdb shows in-frame clones only, minus some. The sample holds around 35,000 clones, 70% to 90% seen once. Sequenced input: CD4+ T cells from blood buffy coats. These receptors were obtained from a human donor in good health. Each CDR3 is given with its conserved first and last residue. A D gene is named only where the DNA matches it firmly. Rows give clone size only sometimes, using once, few, many, or a class for an expanded clone.

clone size | J gene | V gene | CDR3 length | D gene | CDR3 DNA | CDR3 protein
few | TRBJ2-3 | TRBV2 | 15 | . | TGTGCCAGCAGTGAACGGGGCGGGCGGGGTGATACGCAGTATTTT | CASSERGGRGDTQYF
. | TRBJ2-5 | TRBV7-2 | 14 | . | TGTGCCAGCAGCTTAGATCGGGCCCGTGGGACCCAGTACTTC | CASSLDRARGTQYF
. | TRBJ1-1 | TRBV4-3 | 16 | . | TGCGCCAGCAGCCAAGCTACAGAGGGAATCATAAGGGGAGCTTTCTTT | CASSQATEGIIRGAFF
. | TRBJ1-4 | TRBV27 | 15 | . | TGTGCCAGCAGTTTCGGGGGGAGCGTGAGTGAAAAACTGTTTTTT | CASSFGGSVSEKLFF
. | TRBJ2-7 | TRBV28 | 13 | TRBD2 | TGTGCCAGCAGTCGTAGCGGGAGCAACGAGCAGTACTTC | CASSRSGSNEQYF
once | TRBJ2-6 | TRBV5-4 | 18 | TRBD2 | TGTGCCAGCAGCCCGGGGACTAGCGGGAGGGATGGGGCCAACGTCCTGACTTTC | CASSPGTSGRDGANVLTF
. | TRBJ1-1 | TRBV6-6 | 14 | . | TGTGCCAGCAGAACTAGGCGGGCGAGCACTGAAGCTTTCTTT | CASRTRRASTEAFF
. | TRBJ1-5 | TRBV27 | 14 | . | TGTGCCAGCAGTTCCGGGACGGGCTATCAGCCCCAGCATTTT | CASSSGTGYQPQHF
. | TRBJ2-5 | TRBV7-8 | 15 | . | TGTGCCAGCAGCGTGTCCCCAGTAATCCAAGAGACCCAGTACTTC | CASSVSPVIQETQYF
. | TRBJ2-7 | TRBV10-3 | 15 | . | TGTGCCATCAGATCGACCTCAGCAAATACCTACGAGCAGTACTTC | CAIRSTSANTYEQYF
. | TRBJ2-3 | TRBV7-6 | 13 | . | TGTGCCAGCAGCTCGAGGGATACAGATACGCAGTATTTT | CASSSRDTDTQYF
. | TRBJ2-5 | TRBV10-3 | 16 | . | TGTGCCATCAGTGAGTCGGTAGCTTCAGCCCAAGAGACCCAGTACTTC | CAISESVASAQETQYF
once | TRBJ1-5 | TRBV6-5 | 15 | . | TGTGCCAGCAGTTACTCGACAAATAGCAATCAGCCCCAGCATTTT | CASSYSTNSNQPQHF
. | TRBJ2-7 | TRBV27 | 13 | . | TGTGCCAGCAGGTCGGGACTTACCTACGAGCAGTACTTC | CASRSGLTYEQYF
. | TRBJ2-1 | TRBV9 | 15 | TRBD2 | TGTGCCAGCAGCGCCCTAACGGGAGGCAACAATGAGCAGTTCTTC | CASSALTGGNNEQFF
. | TRBJ1-1 | TRBV7-9 | 13 | . | TGTGCCAGCAGGAAGGAGGCGAACACTGAAGCTTTCTTT | CASRKEANTEAFF
. | TRBJ1-1 | TRBV18 | 16 | . | TGTGCCAGCTCACCACTCTCTCTCGGGGGTTTGACTGAAGCTTTCTTT | CASSPLSLGGLTEAFF
. | TRBJ2-5 | TRBV10-2 | 16 | . | TGCGCCAGCAGTGAGATAAGACAGGCCGGACAAGAGACCCAGTACTTC | CASSEIRQAGQETQYF
. | TRBJ2-7 | TRBV7-9 | 12 | TRBD2 | TGTGCCAGCAGCCCTAGCGGGAGCGAGCAGTACTTC | CASSPSGSEQYF
. | TRBJ2-3 | TRBV7-9 | 16 | TRBD2 | TGTGCCAGCAGCGACTCCGGGACTAGCGGGAGTCTCACGCAGTATTTT | CASSDSGTSGSLTQYF
. | TRBJ2-2 | TRBV5-6 | 16 | TRBD1 | TGTGCCAGCAGCTCCACACAGGGGGCACACACCGGGGAGCTGTTTTTT | CASSSTQGAHTGELFF
. | TRBJ1-6 | TRBV7-9 | 14 | TRBD1 | TGTGCCAGCAGCCAAACAGGGGGGGACTCACCCCTCCACTTT | CASSQTGGDSPLHF
. | TRBJ1-3 | TRBV19 | 16 | TRBD1 | TGTGCCAGTAGTATTGGTCGGGACAGCAGTGGAAACACCATATATTTT | CASSIGRDSSGNTIYF
. | TRBJ1-5 | TRBV19 | 14 | . | TGTGCCAGCCGAATGCAGTCTAGCAATCAGCCCCAGCATTTT | CASRMQSSNQPQHF
few | TRBJ2-7 | TRBV6-1 | 13 | . | TGTGCCAGCAGGGAAGGGGAAATATTCGAGCAGTACTTC | CASREGEIFEQYF
few | TRBJ2-7 | TRBV18 | 17 | TRBD1 | TGTGCCAGCTCACCACGTCCGGGACAGGGGGCGCGTGGCGAGCAGTACTTC | CASSPRPGQGARGEQYF
. | TRBJ2-2 | TRBV4-3 | 19 | TRBD2 | TGCGCCAGCAGCCTAGAGAAGAGTAGCGGGAGAGCGAACACCGGGGAGCTGTTTTTT | CASSLEKSSGRANTGELFF